This passage covers 14 T cell receptor beta chains from one sample sequenced in a study of PD-L1 blockade in urothelial cancer. Indicated time point: pretreatment peripheral blood. Method: immunoSEQ multiplex PCR; TCRdb's copy keeps in-frame clones and lacks some. The table has around 92,000 clones, roughly 90% seen once. Sequencing used PBMCs, obtained around atezolizumab (anti-PD-L1) treatment. These receptors all come from a woman at least 80 years old with urothelial cancer.

The chain has TRBV2 and TRBJ1-1; 7 nucleotides align to TRBD1. Germline V gives CDR1 SNHLY, CDR2 FYNNEI. The V gene end was trimmed by 10 bases and the J gene end by 0 bases; junction bases not matched to a gene: 11. The CDR3 totals 15 residues. CDR3 bases: TGTGCCATCCCCGGGACAGCGGTGCTGAACACTGAAGCTTTCTTT. It yields the protein CAIPGTAVLNTEAFF.

This chain connects TRBV9 to TRBJ1-1; perhaps TRBD1 as D (6 bases). Germline loops: CDR1 SGDLS, CDR2 YYNGEE. The ends were cut back, 3 bases at V and 5 bases at J, with 11 bases in the middle. The CDR3 is 13 amino acids. CDR3: CASSGGGRTEAFF. CDR3 nucleotide sequence: TGTGCCAGCAGCGGGGGGGGGCGTACTGAAGCTTTCTTT.

The chain combines TRBV28 with TRBJ2-7; 9 bases agree with TRBD2. This CDR3 comprises 13 residues. CDR1 MDHEN and CDR2 SYDVKM come from the germline V gene. J lost 7 bases, V lost 10 bases, and 11 bases had no gene match. The CDR3 here is CAIEAGGSGEQYF. DNA for the CDR3: TGTGCCATCGAAGCGGGAGGATCAGGAGAGCAGTACTTC.

CDR3 nucleotides: TGTGCCATCAGTGAGGACAGGGACTACGAGCAGTACTTC. It is translated as CAISEDRDYEQYF. The chain recombines TRBV10-3 with TRBJ2-7; 7 bases match TRBD1. The germline gives CDR1 ENHRY, CDR2 SYGVKD. V was clipped by 2 bases and J by 3 bases; unmatched bases: 1. The CDR3 runs 13 residues.

V gene TRBV18 combines with J gene TRBJ2-7, with TRBD2 matching 15 bases. CDR3 size: 17 residues. Germline V gene sequence: CDR1 KGHSH, CDR2 LQKENI. The trim removed 8 bases at V and 7 bases at J, leaving 15 bases unmatched. CDR3 sequence: CASPPRTSGRAEGEQYF. CDR3 sequence (DNA): TGTGCCAGCCCCCCTAGGACTAGCGGGAGGGCCGAGGGGGAGCAGTACTTC. The variable domain in full, completed from reference TRBV18 and TRBJ2-7, reads NAGVMQNPRHLVRRRGQEARLRCSPMKGHSHVYWYRQLPEEGLKFMVYLQKENIIDESGMPKERFSAEFPKEGPSILRIQQVVRGDSAAYFCASPPRTSGRAEGEQYFGPGTRLTVT.

The chain recombines TRBV28 with TRBJ2-2; 9 bases are shared with TRBD2. Looked up from germline, CDR1 is MDHEN and CDR2 is SYDVKM. J gave up 6 bases and V 7 bases, and 15 bases lay outside the gene matches. The CDR3 spans 17 residues. CDR3 residues: CASTKNRGGRASGELFF. CDR3 DNA sequence: TGTGCCAGCACCAAAAATCGGGGCGGGAGGGCCTCCGGGGAGCTGTTTTTT.

The genes are TRBV27 and TRBJ2-2, with D maybe TRBD1 (6 bases). V lost 6 bases, J lost 0 bases, and 8 bases lay in between. Germline loops: CDR1 MNHEY, CDR2 SMNVEV (reference sequence). This CDR3 region has 14 residues. The CDR3 region is CASRRTANTGELFF. The CDR3 coding sequence is TGTGCCAGCAGACGGACAGCGAACACCGGGGAGCTGTTTTTT.

The genes are TRBV28 and TRBJ2-3; D is ambiguous. This CDR3 spans 14 amino acids. Trimming removed 6 bases at V and 0 bases at J, with 10 bases between. Germline V CDR1 and CDR2: MDHEN, SYDVKM. CDR3 in amino acids: CASSKGGSTDTQYF. CDR3 nucleotides: TGTGCCAGCAGCAAAGGCGGTAGCACAGATACGCAGTATTTT. The complete variable domain, with remaining parts taken from reference TRBV28 and TRBJ2-3, reads DVKVTQSSRYLVKRTGEKVFLECVQDMDHENMFWYRQDPGLGLRLIYFSYDVKMKEKGDIPEGYSVSREKKERFSLILESASTNQTSMYLCASSKGGSTDTQYFGPGTRLTVL.

The chain couples TRBV19 to TRBJ1-5; a possible D gene is TRBD1 (5 bases). The germline V gene has CDR1 LNHDA and CDR2 SQIVND (reference sequence). Trimming took 0 bases from V and 5 from J, leaving 11 bases between them. This CDR3 spans 15 amino acids. The CDR3, as DNA: TGTGCCAGTAGTATAGATCGGGGGACTCATCAGCCCCAGCATTTT. Protein sequence: CASSIDRGTHQPQHF.

The chain uses TRBV5-1 and TRBJ2-5; D is undetermined. The CDR3 totals 13 residues. With 0 bases removed from V and 5 bases from J, the gap between germline ends came to 8 bases. Germline V lookup: CDR1 SGHRS, CDR2 YFSETQ. In nucleotides, the CDR3 is TGCGCCAGCAGCTTGGGGGCGACCGAGACCCAGTACTTC. Its protein is CASSLGATETQYF.

V is TRBV18 and J is TRBJ2-5, with D hard to call. With 9 bases removed from V and 2 bases from J, the gap between germline ends came to 13 bases. The CDR3 sequence is 13 residues long. The germline gives CDR1 KGHSH, CDR2 LQKENI. The CDR3 nucleotides are TGTGCCAGTCACCTCGGCAGGCAAGAGACCCAGTACTTC. Protein: CASHLGRQETQYF.

The chain carries TRBV9 and TRBJ1-5, with TRBD1 matching 9 bases. The CDR3 is made up of 15 amino acids. V shed 4 bases and J 5 bases; nucleotides not matched to a gene: 7. CDR1 is SGDLS, CDR2 YYNGEE, per germline. The DNA for the CDR3 is TGTGCCAGCAGCCAAGGGGACAGGGTTGATCAGCCCCAGCATTTT. This translates into CASSQGDRVDQPQHF.

The rearrangement joins TRBV27 to TRBJ1-2, with 8 bases aligning to TRBD1. V was clipped by 6 bases and J by 8 bases; unmatched bases: 14. The CDR3 runs to 15 residues. CDR1 MNHEY and CDR2 SMNVEV come from the germline V gene (reference sequence). CDR3 sequence: CASSLTDRGRRGYTF. The CDR3 nucleotides read TGTGCCAGCAGCCTTACAGACAGGGGCCGGAGAGGCTACACCTTC.

This clone occurred once. The chain is built from TRBV10-3 and TRBJ2-7, with TRBD2 matching 9 bases. The junction had 10 bases not matched to a gene; V was cut back by 10 bases and J by 6 bases. CDR1 is ENHRY and CDR2 is SYGVKD in the germline V gene. This CDR3 contains 13 residues. CDR3 sequence reads: CASGTSNLIEQYF. The CDR3 DNA sequence: TGTGCCAGCGGGACTAGCAATCTCATCGAGCAGTACTTC.